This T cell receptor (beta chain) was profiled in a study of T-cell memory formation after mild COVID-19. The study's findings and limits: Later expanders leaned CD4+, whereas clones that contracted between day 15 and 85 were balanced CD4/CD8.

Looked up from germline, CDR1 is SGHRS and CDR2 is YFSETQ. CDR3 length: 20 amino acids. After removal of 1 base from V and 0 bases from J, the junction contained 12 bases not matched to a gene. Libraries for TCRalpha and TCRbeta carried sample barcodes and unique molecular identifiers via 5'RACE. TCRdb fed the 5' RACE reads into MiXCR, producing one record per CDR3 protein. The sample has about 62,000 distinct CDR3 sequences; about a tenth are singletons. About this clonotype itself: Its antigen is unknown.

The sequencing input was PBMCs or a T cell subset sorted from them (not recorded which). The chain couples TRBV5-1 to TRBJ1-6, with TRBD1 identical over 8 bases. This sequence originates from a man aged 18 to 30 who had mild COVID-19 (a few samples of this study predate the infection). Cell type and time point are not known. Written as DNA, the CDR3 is TGCGCCAGCAGCTTGTCCCCCGCTCGACAGGGGAGCTCCTATAATTCACCCCTCCACTTT. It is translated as CASSLSPARQGSSYNSPLHF.